Following are 23 T cell receptor beta chains from one sample sequenced in a study of early T cells in non-severe SARS-CoV-2 infection. Via MiXCR, TCRdb re-called the 5' RACE reads, giving one row per CDR3 protein. Among tens of thousands of distinct CDR3 sequences listed, roughly 5% were seen once. What was sequenced was whole blood. These TCRs come from an adult who was a healthcare worker with PCR-confirmed SARS-CoV-2 infection or an uninfected control (not recorded which).

In DNA, the CDR3 is TGTGCCAGTACCTCTTCCGGGACTAGCGGATCTCAAGAGACCCAGTACTTC. Translated: CASTSSGTSGSQETQYF. The J gene is TRBJ2-5, the V gene TRBV19, with 11 nucleotides matching TRBD2. The CDR3 has 17 residues. Germline loops: CDR1 LNHDA, CDR2 SQIVND (reference sequence). Germline trimming cut 7 bases from V and 2 bases from J; bases unmatched to any gene: 12.

This clonotype has at least ten counts. As DNA, the CDR3 is TGCAGTGCTAGTTCCAGCGGGGGGTCCTACGAGCAGTACTTC. Amino acid sequence: CSASSSGGSYEQYF. V is TRBV20-1 and J is TRBJ2-7, with TRBD2 matching over 9 bases. The V segment lost 3 bases and the J segment 1 base; nucleotides outside the gene matches: 4. CDR3 length: 14 amino acids. The germline V gene has CDR1 DFQATT and CDR2 SNEGSKA (reference sequence).

In this sample, this clonotype turned up many times. This sequence joins TRBV13 and TRBJ2-1; 8 positions agree with TRBD2. With V trimmed by 5 bases and J by 9 bases, 6 bases remained unmatched. CDR3 length: 13 residues. Germline CDR1 PRHDT, CDR2 FYEKMQ (reference sequence). The CDR3 coding sequence is TGTGCCAGCAGCCAAGCGGGAGATGTTGAGCAGTTCTTC. Encoded protein: CASSQAGDVEQFF.

The chain employs TRBV12-3 or TRBV12-4 and TRBJ1-5; D perhaps matches TRBD1 (5 bases). This CDR3 is built from 14 residues. Trimming stripped 6 bases from V and 7 bases from J, with 16 bases between. Written as DNA, the CDR3 is TGTGCCAGCAGCCCTCGACAGACCGAGCAGCCCCAGCATTTT. This gives the protein CASSPRQTEQPQHF.

This clonotype appeared a few times. The chain is built from TRBV28 and TRBJ1-1, with D maybe TRBD1 (5 bases). The V end was cut by 6 bases, the J end by 10 bases, with 21 bases between. The germline V gene encodes CDR1 MDHEN and CDR2 SYDVKM. The CDR3 runs 14 residues. For the CDR3, the DNA is TGTGCCAGCAGCATAGGGGCCTACAAACATGGAGCTTTCTTT. Translated: CASSIGAYKHGAFF.

This clonotype has a count of ten or more. The chain couples TRBV28 to TRBJ2-7; 12 nucleotides agree with TRBD2. V gave up 2 bases and J gave up 5 bases; unmatched junction bases: 7. This CDR3 spans 16 amino acids. Germline CDR1 reads MDHEN; CDR2 reads SYDVKM. CDR3 amino acids: CASSLTGLAGGHEQYF. The CDR3 DNA reads TGTGCCAGCAGTTTAACGGGACTAGCGGGTGGACACGAGCAGTACTTC. The whole variable domain, remainder taken from reference TRBV28 and TRBJ2-7, is DVKVTQSSRYLVKRTGEKVFLECVQDMDHENMFWYRQDPGLGLRLIYFSYDVKMKEKGDIPEGYSVSREKKERFSLILESASTNQTSMYLCASSLTGLAGGHEQYFGPGTRLTVT.

This clonotype was counted many times. The rearrangement uses TRBV6-1 and TRBJ2-3; 12 nucleotides align to TRBD2. The germline V gene has CDR1 MNHNS and CDR2 SASEGT. This CDR3 has 17 residues. V trimming: 5 bases; J trimming: 3 bases; junction bases outside the gene matches: 9. The CDR3 sequence: CASSKSPTSGGTDTQYF. In DNA, the CDR3 is TGTGCCAGCAGTAAATCACCGACTAGCGGGGGAACAGATACGCAGTATTTT.

This clonotype showed up many times. This chain joins TRBV11-3 and TRBJ2-2, with 7 positions matching TRBD1. V lost 5 bases, J lost 0 bases, and 9 bases stayed unmatched. The CDR3 has 17 amino acids. Germline CDR1 and CDR2: SGHNT and YENEEA. The CDR3 reads CASSNRQGDANTGELFF. In DNA, the CDR3 is TGTGCCAGCAGCAACCGACAGGGTGACGCGAACACCGGGGAGCTGTTTTTT.

The CDR3 coding sequence is TGTGCCAGCAGTCTCTACCCACAGGGGGCAAATCAGCCCCAGCATTTT. Protein product: CASSLYPQGANQPQHF. The chain is built from TRBV27 and TRBJ1-5; TRBD1 matches at 9 bases. The CDR3 covers 16 residues. Germline loops: CDR1 MNHEY, CDR2 SMNVEV (reference sequence). J was trimmed by 4 bases and V by 5 bases; bases with no gene match: 9.

The V call is TRBV12-3 or TRBV12-4, the J call TRBJ1-3; D not resolved. This CDR3 is 14 amino acids long. Trimming cost V 10 bases and J 0 bases, with 13 bases left between them. The CDR3: CATSYISSGNTIYF. The CDR3 DNA reads TGTGCCACTTCTTACATTAGCTCTGGAAACACCATATATTTT.

This clonotype was picked up many times. V gene TRBV7-3 combines with J gene TRBJ2-1; the D call may be TRBD1 or TRBD2 (5 bases each). CDR1 SGHTA and CDR2 FQGTGA come from the germline V gene. The V end lost 1 base, the J end lost 3 bases, and 13 bases lay between the germline ends. The CDR3 length is 16 residues. The CDR3 bases are TGTGCCAGCAGCTTAAATGGGGGATCGAACTACAATGAGCAGTTCTTC. This sequence encodes CASSLNGGSNYNEQFF. The full variable domain, with the rest looked up from reference TRBV7-3 and TRBJ2-1, is GAGVSQTPSNKVTEKGKYVELRCDPISGHTALYWYRQSLGQGPEFLIYFQGTGAADDSGLPNDRFFAVRPEGSVSTLKIQRTERGDSAVYLCASSLNGGSNYNEQFFGPGTRLTVL.

This clonotype was observed many times. The chain employs TRBV29-1 and TRBJ1-2; 10 nucleotides align to TRBD1. Germline loops: CDR1 SQVTM, CDR2 ANQGSEA. V dropped 3 bases and J dropped 8; count of bases not matched to a gene: 9. CDR3 size: 14 residues. CDR3 sequence: CSVDLTGGVGGYTF. DNA for the CDR3: TGCAGCGTTGATTTGACAGGGGGCGTCGGAGGCTACACCTTC.

This clonotype was seen at least ten times. The chain links TRBV7-2 to TRBJ2-3, with 8 bases matching TRBD2. V lost 3 bases to trimming and J lost 3 bases; unmatched junction nucleotides: 5. The CDR3 is 15 amino acids. The germline CDR1 and CDR2 sequences are SGHTA and FQGNSA. As DNA, the CDR3 is TGTGCCAGCAGCTTCCGCGGGGGGCGGACAGATACGCAGTATTTT. Translating gives CASSFRGGRTDTQYF.

In this sample, this clonotype turned up a few times. The chain combines TRBV3-1 with TRBJ2-7; D is possibly TRBD1 or TRBD2 (5 bases each). V was clipped by 5 bases and J by 2 bases, with 7 bases between them. CDR3 length equals 12 residues. Germline V CDR1 and CDR2: LGHDT, YNNKEL (reference sequence). The CDR3 region has the DNA TGTGCCAGCAGCAGAGGGGCCTACGAGCAGTACTTC. Protein sequence: CASSRGAYEQYF.

Many counts were recorded for this clonotype. The chain combines TRBV6-5 with TRBJ1-4; D not certain. Trimming shortened V by 0 bases and J by 7 bases, and 12 bases separated the two germline ends. Germline values: CDR1 MNHEY, CDR2 SVGAGI. This CDR3 is 15 amino acids long. The CDR3 nucleotides read TGTGCCAGCAGTTACTCGAGTTACGGAGGTGAAAAACTGTTTTTT. It specifies CASSYSSYGGEKLFF.

Many counts were recorded for this clonotype. The rearrangement links TRBV25-1 to TRBJ2-3, with D possibly being TRBD2 (5 bases). Germline V gene lookup returns CDR1 MGHDK and CDR2 SYGVNS. The V and J ends lost 6 bases and 6 bases respectively, with 25 bases between them. This CDR3 region has 17 residues. CDR3 sequence: CASSPRGRGGQSDTQYF. The CDR3 DNA follows: TGTGCCAGCAGCCCCCGCGGACGTGGAGGTCAAAGCGATACGCAGTATTTT.

Worth noting for this clonotype: One end of the junction does not line up with germline, which may come from a read error. The chain carries TRBV4-1 and TRBJ2-5; 11 bases are shared with TRBD1. The V gene's germline CDR1 is MGHRA and CDR2 YSYEKL. This CDR3 spans 16 amino acids. CDR3 loop: CASGQEGQGAIKTQYF. The CDR3 DNA follows: TGCGCCAGCGGCCAAGAAGGACAGGGGGCGATAAAGACCCAGTACTTC.

There are many counts of this clonotype. The chain recombines TRBV30 with TRBJ2-5, with 11 bases aligning to TRBD2. In germline, CDR1 is GTSNPN, CDR2 SVGIG (reference sequence). This CDR3 has 17 residues. V lost 1 base, J lost 3 bases, and 10 bases stayed unmatched. The CDR3: CAWSGALGLAEKETQYF. In DNA form, the CDR3 reads TGTGCCTGGAGTGGTGCCCTGGGACTAGCGGAAAAAGAGACCCAGTACTTC.

The rearrangement uses TRBV7-9 and TRBJ1-5; no reliable D call. The V end lost 5 bases, the J end lost 3 bases, and 8 bases lay between the germline ends. This CDR3 contains 13 residues. Germline V gives CDR1 SEHNR, CDR2 FQNEAQ (reference sequence). The CDR3 sequence: CASSDGYNQPQHF. CDR3 in DNA: TGTGCCAGCAGCGATGGGTACAATCAGCCCCAGCATTTT.

At least ten counts were recorded for this clonotype. The DNA of the CDR3 is TGCAGTGCTAGGACTGGGACAGCGAACACTGAAGCTTTCTTT. Residues: CSARTGTANTEAFF. The V gene is TRBV20-1, the J gene TRBJ1-1; TRBD1 agrees at 7 bases. The CDR3 totals 14 residues. V was pared by 3 bases and J by 1 base, with 5 bases of the junction left unmatched. CDR1 is DFQATT and CDR2 is SNEGSKA in the germline V gene (reference sequence).

Many counts were recorded for this clonotype. J is TRBJ2-1 and V is TRBV12-3 or TRBV12-4; the D gene could be TRBD1 or TRBD2 (5 bases each). Trimming removed 4 bases at V and 8 bases at J, with 18 bases between. The CDR3 is 15 residues long. This CDR3 is CASSSLGDKADEQFF. The CDR3, as DNA: TGTGCCAGCAGTTCCTTGGGGGATAAGGCAGATGAGCAGTTCTTC.

This clonotype was found many times. The chain employs TRBV18 and TRBJ2-1; D uncertain. The germline V gene has CDR1 KGHSH and CDR2 LQKENI. This CDR3 is 15 amino acids long. Trimming pared 3 bases from V and 0 bases from J, leaving 9 bases between. CDR3 loop: CASSPGPSSYNEQFF. The CDR3 nucleotides are TGTGCCAGCTCACCCGGTCCTTCCTCCTACAATGAGCAGTTCTTC.

This clonotype was picked up many times. The V gene is TRBV7-2, the J gene TRBJ2-1; the D gene is possibly TRBD2 (6 bases). CDR1 is SGHTA, CDR2 FQGNSA, per germline. Trimming removed 6 bases at V and 6 bases at J, with 12 bases between. The CDR3 is 13 amino acids. CDR3 sequence (DNA): TGTGCCAGCAGTACGGGACTGACCAATGAGCAGTTCTTC. Translating gives CASSTGLTNEQFF.